This TCR beta chain stems from a study of shared clonotypes between healthy human individuals. Produced via immunoSEQ multiplex PCR; TCRdb's table is partial and in-frame only. The sample comprises roughly 570,000 clones, 95% to 98% of which are singletons, and 0.3% rests with the top ten. Trimming cost V 7 bases and J 2 bases, with 13 bases left between them. The CDR3 runs to 14 residues. Germline CDR1 is MNHNS and CDR2 is SASEGT. Terminally differentiated effector memory CD45RA+ cells were left out of the naive CD8 fraction, which was CD45RO-negative and positively selected for CCR7. The sequenced sample consisted of naive CD8+ T cells sorted from blood. The V call is TRBV6-1, the J call TRBJ2-3; weak D call: TRBD2 (6 bases). This clonotype was sampled from a man aged 30 to 39 in good health. The chain's CDR3 is CASIDKRATDTQYF. The DNA for the CDR3 is TGTGCCAGCATAGATAAGCGGGCCACAGATACGCAGTATTTT.